The rows below give T cell receptor beta chains drawn from one sample of a study of cytomegalovirus exposure and HLA in healthy donors. Assay used: immunoSEQ multiplex PCR; TCRdb lists only in-frame clones, some missing. The data hold 110,000 to 150,000 clones, with 70% observed a single time. Source material: PBMCs. The receptors derive from a woman aged 60-75 years in good health and CMV-seropositive. Both conserved end residues are part of each CDR3. A D gene is named only where the DNA matches it firmly. A row's size may be missing; if present it is once, few, many or a size class.

d_gene: NA; v_gene: TRBV2; abundance: NA; j_gene: TRBJ1-5; CDR3aa: CASRIGPGSPLGNQPQHF; CDR3nt: TGTGCCAGCAGGATAGGACCAGGGTCCCCTTTGGGCAATCAGCCCCAGCATTTT
d_gene: NA; v_gene: TRBV5-1; abundance: NA; j_gene: TRBJ2-7; CDR3aa: CASSLNTGRISYEQYF; CDR3nt: TGCGCCAGCAGCTTGAACACAGGCCGTATCTCCTACGAGCAGTACTTC
d_gene: TRBD1; v_gene: TRBV5-1; abundance: once; j_gene: TRBJ2-1; CDR3aa: CASRPGQGAYNEQFF; CDR3nt: TGCGCCAGCAGACCCGGACAGGGGGCCTACAATGAGCAGTTCTTC
d_gene: NA; v_gene: TRBV7-2; abundance: NA; j_gene: TRBJ2-7; CDR3aa: CASSLSSGSYEQYF; CDR3nt: TGTGCCAGCAGCTTAAGCTCGGGGAGCTACGAGCAGTACTTC
d_gene: NA; v_gene: TRBV7-9; abundance: NA; j_gene: TRBJ1-1; CDR3aa: CASSLSQINTEAFF; CDR3nt: TGTGCCAGCAGCTTGTCGCAGATTAACACTGAAGCTTTCTTT
d_gene: TRBD1; v_gene: TRBV7-8; abundance: NA; j_gene: TRBJ2-1; CDR3aa: CANSSGQGAYEQFF; CDR3nt: TGTGCCAACAGCTCAGGACAGGGGGCATATGAGCAGTTCTTC
d_gene: TRBD1; v_gene: TRBV5-4; abundance: NA; j_gene: TRBJ1-2; CDR3aa: CASSKTGVYGYTF; CDR3nt: TGTGCCAGCAGCAAGACAGGGGTGTATGGCTACACCTTC
d_gene: NA; v_gene: TRBV6-6; abundance: NA; j_gene: TRBJ2-7; CDR3aa: CASSLERVYEQYF; CDR3nt: TGTGCCAGCAGCCTCGAACGGGTCTACGAGCAGTACTTC
d_gene: NA; v_gene: TRBV12-5; abundance: few; j_gene: TRBJ2-6; CDR3aa: CASGLVLEGTGANVLTF; CDR3nt: TGTGCTAGTGGTTTGGTACTTGAGGGAACCGGGGCCAACGTCCTGACTTTC
d_gene: NA; v_gene: TRBV5-8; abundance: few; j_gene: TRBJ1-5; CDR3aa: CASSKTGTGSQPQHF; CDR3nt: TGTGCCAGCAGCAAGACAGGTACTGGCAGTCAGCCCCAGCATTTT
d_gene: TRBD1; v_gene: TRBV12-5; abundance: NA; j_gene: TRBJ1-1; CDR3aa: CASGSPGQENTEAFF; CDR3nt: TGTGCTAGTGGTTCCCCAGGACAGGAGAACACTGAAGCTTTCTTT
d_gene: NA; v_gene: TRBV2; abundance: NA; j_gene: TRBJ2-2; CDR3aa: CASKIMNTGELFF; CDR3nt: TGTGCCAGCAAAATCATGAACACCGGGGAGCTGTTTTTT
d_gene: NA; v_gene: TRBV7-9; abundance: NA; j_gene: TRBJ2-7; CDR3aa: CASSLEGGGSYEQYF; CDR3nt: TGTGCCAGCAGCTTAGAGGGGGGGGGTTCCTACGAGCAGTACTTC
d_gene: NA; v_gene: TRBV9; abundance: NA; j_gene: TRBJ1-1; CDR3aa: CASSVGAGNTEAFF; CDR3nt: TGTGCCAGCAGCGTAGGGGCGGGGAACACTGAAGCTTTCTTT
d_gene: NA; v_gene: TRBV30; abundance: NA; j_gene: TRBJ2-7; CDR3aa: CAWGDFYEQYF; CDR3nt: TGTGCCTGGGGGGACTTTTACGAGCAGTACTTC
d_gene: NA; v_gene: TRBV28; abundance: once; j_gene: TRBJ1-1; CDR3aa: CASSKGGGGTEAFF; CDR3nt: TGTGCCAGCAGTAAGGGAGGGGGAGGCACTGAAGCTTTCTTT
d_gene: TRBD2; v_gene: TRBV7-9; abundance: NA; j_gene: TRBJ2-1; CDR3aa: CASSLLAGLTYNEQFF; CDR3nt: TGTGCCAGCAGCCTCTTAGCGGGGCTCACGTACAATGAGCAGTTCTTC